This T cell receptor (beta chain) appears in the sequencing data of a study of T cell repertoires in cytomegalovirus infection. Trimming shortened V by 6 bases and J by 11 bases, and 16 bases separated the two germline ends. This CDR3 comprises 12 residues. This clonotype was counted a few times. Its antigen is still unknown. TCRdb re-called the reads through MiXCR, storing one row per CDR3 protein. The sample has about a million distinct CDR3 sequences, 30% to 40% seen once; the top ten hold about an eighth. V gene TRBV12-3 or TRBV12-4 combines with J gene TRBJ2-5, with unresolved D. The sequencing used cultured CD8+ T cells from PBMCs, collected from culture after CMV antigen stimulation. This clonotype originated in a human donor in good health (CMV status not recorded). Some clones in this sample may be carry-over from other donors' samples. CDR3 bases: TGTGCCAGCAGCCCCGGGCCCGCCCCTCAGTACTTC. Amino acid sequence: CASSPGPAPQYF.